Sequencing of this T cell receptor beta chain was carried out in a study of T cells after yellow fever vaccination. TCRdb reanalysed the 5' RACE reads using MiXCR and keeps one entry per CDR3 protein. The sample has under 600,000 distinct CDR3 sequences, around a fifth seen once; the top ten hold less than 20%. There are 14 residues in the CDR3. Unmatched junction bases numbered 8, after V lost 3 bases and J lost 6 bases. Study-level results: A weaker but faster secondary response was observed, peaking on day 5 versus 15.

This clonotype was counted many times. The antigen is not known. This receptor was obtained from a man between 18 and 35 years old who received the YFV17D yellow fever vaccine. Sequences were derived from PBMCs, sampled roughly 23 days after the first yellow fever vaccination. This chain uses TRBV12-3 or TRBV12-4 with TRBJ2-7, with 7 bases matching TRBD1. CDR3 sequence: CASSFGQDLSEQYF. Written as DNA, the CDR3 is TGTGCCAGCAGTTTTGGACAGGACCTTTCCGAGCAGTACTTC.